The entry below gives a single T cell receptor (beta chain) sequence along with its context. While infection was still active, Seattle patients were enrolled and then followed longitudinally. This sample was included in a study of blood T cell repertoires in COVID-19. Study-wide background: Whether acute or convalescent, the COVID-19 samples came from the United States, Italy and Spain.

Per the original data handling: Reference gene primers were amplified, and this amplification served to estimate nucleated cell counts. Using immunoSEQ multiplex PCR, the repertoire was profiled, and TCRdb retains in-frame clones only, with some absent. V and J calls and clone size come straight from that table; D and trimming were deduced from the DNA. Here the sample spans over 200,000 clones, 86% being singletons. V lost 1 base and J lost 3; bases outside the gene matches: 1. Germline V gives CDR1 LGHNA, CDR2 YSLEER. The CDR3 loop spans 15 amino acids. The sequenced material came from peripheral blood. The chain recombines TRBV4-3 with TRBJ2-7; 12 nucleotides align to TRBD2. This sequence was found in a man aged 45-60 years with COVID-19, enrolled during active disease. CDR3 residues: CASSQGTSGDYEQYF. CDR3 nucleotide sequence: TGCGCCAGCAGCCAAGGGACTAGCGGGGACTACGAGCAGTACTTC.